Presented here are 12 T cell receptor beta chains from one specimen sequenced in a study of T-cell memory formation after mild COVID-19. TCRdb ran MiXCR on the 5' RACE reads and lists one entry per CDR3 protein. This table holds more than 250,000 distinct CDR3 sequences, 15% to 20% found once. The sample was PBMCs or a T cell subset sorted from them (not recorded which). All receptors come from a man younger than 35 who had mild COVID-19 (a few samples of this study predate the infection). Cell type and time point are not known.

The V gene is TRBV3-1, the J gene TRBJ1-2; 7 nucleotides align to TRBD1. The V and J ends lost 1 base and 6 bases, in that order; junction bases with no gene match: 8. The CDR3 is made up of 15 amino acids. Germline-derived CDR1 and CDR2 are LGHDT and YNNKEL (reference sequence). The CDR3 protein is CASSQAGQKTDGYTF. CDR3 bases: TGTGCCAGCAGCCAAGCGGGACAGAAAACGGATGGCTACACCTTC.

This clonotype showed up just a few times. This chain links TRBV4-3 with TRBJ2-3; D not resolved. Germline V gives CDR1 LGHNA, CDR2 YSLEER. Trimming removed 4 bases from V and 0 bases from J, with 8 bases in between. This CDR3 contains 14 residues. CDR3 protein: CASSPRPSTDTQYF. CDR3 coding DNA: TGCGCCAGCAGCCCCCGACCCAGCACAGATACGCAGTATTTT.

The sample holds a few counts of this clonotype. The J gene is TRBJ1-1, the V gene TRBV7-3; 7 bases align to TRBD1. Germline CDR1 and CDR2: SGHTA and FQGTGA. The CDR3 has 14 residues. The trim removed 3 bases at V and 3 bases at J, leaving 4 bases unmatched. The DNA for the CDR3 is TGTGCCAGCAGCTTCAGCAGGGGGGACACTGAAGCTTTCTTT. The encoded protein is CASSFSRGDTEAFF.

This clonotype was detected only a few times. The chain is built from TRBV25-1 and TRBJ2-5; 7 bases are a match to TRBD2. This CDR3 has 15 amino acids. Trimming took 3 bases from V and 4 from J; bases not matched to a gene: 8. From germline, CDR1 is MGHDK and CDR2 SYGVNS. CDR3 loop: CASSEIYGGGETQYF. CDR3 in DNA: TGTGCCAGCAGTGAGATCTATGGGGGGGGAGAGACCCAGTACTTC.

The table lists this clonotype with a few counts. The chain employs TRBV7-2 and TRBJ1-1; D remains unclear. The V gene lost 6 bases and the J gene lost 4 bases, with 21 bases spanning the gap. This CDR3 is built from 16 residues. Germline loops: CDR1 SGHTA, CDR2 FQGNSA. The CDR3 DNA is TGTGCCAGCAGAGCCCGGGGTGGTTCGACGAGCACTGAAGCTTTCTTT. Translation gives CASRARGGSTSTEAFF. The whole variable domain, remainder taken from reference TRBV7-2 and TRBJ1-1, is GAGVSQSPSNKVTEKGKDVELRCDPISGHTALYWYRQSLGQGLEFLIYFQGNSAPDKSGLPSDRFSAERTGGSVSTLTIQRTQQEDSAVYLCASRARGGSTSTEAFFGQGTRLTVV.

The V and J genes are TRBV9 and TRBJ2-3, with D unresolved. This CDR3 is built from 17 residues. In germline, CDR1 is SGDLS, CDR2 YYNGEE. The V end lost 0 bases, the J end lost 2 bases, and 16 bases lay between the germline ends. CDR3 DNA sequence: TGTGCCAGCAGCGTAGTAGGTTTCGGACGATACACAGATACGCAGTATTTT. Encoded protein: CASSVVGFGRYTDTQYF.

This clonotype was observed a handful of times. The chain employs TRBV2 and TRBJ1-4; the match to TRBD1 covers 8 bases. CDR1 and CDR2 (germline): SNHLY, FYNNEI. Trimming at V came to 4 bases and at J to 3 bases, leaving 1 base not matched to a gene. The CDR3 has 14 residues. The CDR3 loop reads CASSVDRANEKLFF. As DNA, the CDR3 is TGTGCCAGCAGTGTGGACAGGGCTAATGAAAAACTGTTTTTT. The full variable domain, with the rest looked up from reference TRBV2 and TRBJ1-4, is EPEVTQTPSHQVTQMGQEVILRCVPISNHLYFYWYRQILGQKVEFLVSFYNNEISEKSEIFDDQFSVERPDGSNFTLKIRSTKLEDSAMYFCASSVDRANEKLFFGSGTQLSVL.

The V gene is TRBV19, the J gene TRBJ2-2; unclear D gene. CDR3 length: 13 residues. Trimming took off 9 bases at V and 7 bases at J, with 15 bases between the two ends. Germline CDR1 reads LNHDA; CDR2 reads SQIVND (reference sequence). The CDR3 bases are TGTGCCAGCAATCCACTGGGTGGCGGGGAGCTGTTTTTT. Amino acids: CASNPLGGGELFF.

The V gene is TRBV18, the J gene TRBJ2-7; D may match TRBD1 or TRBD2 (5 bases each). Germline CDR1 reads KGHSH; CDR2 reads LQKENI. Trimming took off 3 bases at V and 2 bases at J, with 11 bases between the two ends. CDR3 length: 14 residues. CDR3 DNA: TGTGCCAGCTCACCTCGGGACGCGCCCTACGAGCAGTACGTC. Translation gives CASSPRDAPYEQYV.

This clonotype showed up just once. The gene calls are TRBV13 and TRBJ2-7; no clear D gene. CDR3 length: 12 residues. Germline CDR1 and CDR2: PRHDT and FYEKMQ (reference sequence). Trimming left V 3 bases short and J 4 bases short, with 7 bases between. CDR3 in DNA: TGTGCCAGCAGCTTCGAGAAGTACGAGCAGTACTTC. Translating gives CASSFEKYEQYF.

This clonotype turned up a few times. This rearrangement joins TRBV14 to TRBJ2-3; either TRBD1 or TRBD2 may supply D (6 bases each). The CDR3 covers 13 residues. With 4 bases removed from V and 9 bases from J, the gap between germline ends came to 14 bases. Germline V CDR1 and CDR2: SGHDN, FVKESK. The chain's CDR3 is CASSLPGAVTQYF. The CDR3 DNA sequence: TGTGCCAGCAGCCTACCGGGGGCAGTGACGCAGTATTTT.

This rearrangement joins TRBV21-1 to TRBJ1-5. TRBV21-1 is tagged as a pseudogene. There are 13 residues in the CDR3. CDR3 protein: CASSKGRRRPQHF. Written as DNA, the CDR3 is TGTGCCAGCAGCAAAGGGCGGAGACGGCCCCAGCATTTT.